This TCR beta chain comes out of a study of CD8 T cells in Susac syndrome (dated by TCRdb to between 2017 and 2020). Regarding the complete study: The study used repertoire sequencing to test whether antigen drove CD8+ T cell activation and differentiation in Susac syndrome. The clonality of the CD8+ T cell repertoire was compared across 12 healthy donors, about 14 Susac syndrome patients and about 16 multiple sclerosis patients.

Of note for this clonotype: What antigen it recognizes has not been identified. Base quality data are lacking; no much larger clone is found one base away.

General conclusions and limits of the study: The number of individuals in the TCR sequencing and HLA analysis was recognized as being relatively small.

Peripheral blood CD8+ and CD4+ T cells from healthy donors, Susac syndrome patients and multiple sclerosis patients were profiled by high-throughput TCR beta sequencing. Multiple sclerosis controls were treatment-naive patients with stable or active relapsing-remitting disease fulfilling revised McDonald criteria. Bulk CD8+ and CD4+ T cells were purified by magnetic negative isolation, whereas CD8+ TEMRA cells were enriched by FACS. Blood was drawn into EDTA tubes, processed within 24 hours, and PBMCs were isolated by density gradient centrifugation. PBMCs intended for TCR sequencing were cryopreserved in liquid nitrogen and were subsequently thawed in a 37 degrees C water bath. A purity of at least 90% was achieved for sorted or isolated CD4+, CD8+ and CD8+ TEMRA cells. RNA was extracted using the RNeasy kit, and roughly 0.5 to 1 microgram was reverse transcribed with random hexamers. TCR beta CDR3 regions were amplified with the immunoSEQ multiplex PCR assay covering 54 Vbeta and 13 Jbeta segments. PCR amplification bias was corrected using a synthetic template baseline for primer optimization and computational correction. As for the original processing: Only productive sequences were kept, with reads annotated to V, D and J genes according to IMGT and analyzed in immunoSEQ Analyzer. To calculate clonality, Shannon entropy was normalized by log2 of the number of productive unique sequences and then subtracted from one. For each patient and control, public and private clones were evaluated among the 100 most prevalent clones. Susac-specific clones were defined as absent from healthy and MS cohorts, around 980 published viral clones and other ImmuneACCESS disease sequences. Through fastp at Q25 and MiXCR, TCRdb rebuilt clones from the public reads, retaining in-frame beta chains. Duplicate CDR3 protein sequences are folded into a single record with the most common DNA and genes. TCRdb's processing, not the authors' own work, is the source of the V and J calls. A total of more than 150,000 distinct CDR3 sequences appear in this sample, around 96% of them only once. About 0.21% of the sample is taken by the ten largest.

The germline V gene supplies CDR1 KGHSH and CDR2 LQKENI. Counted from cysteine to phenylalanine, this CDR3 has 16 amino acids. The DNA shown is the 48-base CDR3, in frame from base 1. Trimming removed 6 bases from V and 0 bases from J; the gene matches leave 8 bases unexplained. The clonotype originates from a human donor with multiple sclerosis. The sequenced sample was CD8+ T cells from PBMCs. This receptor chain uses TRBV18 and TRBJ2-7; TRBD1 lines up with 10 middle nucleotides. In nucleotide form, the sequence is TGTGCCAGCTCCCGGGACAGGGGAAGGAGCTCCTACGAGCAGTACTTC. It specifies CASSRDRGRSSYEQYF.